This passage covers 28 T cell receptor beta chains from one sample sequenced in a study of control samples from healthy donors and cancer patients. Sequenced by immunoSEQ multiplex PCR; TCRdb stores in-frame clones only, minus some. The top ten hold 5% to 8% of the sample, which has 350,000 to 450,000 clones, over 75% seen once. Specimen: PBMCs. The receptors come from a man in his forties with head and neck cancer.

The sample holds one count of this clone. The chain combines TRBV5-4 with TRBJ2-7, with 8 bases identical to TRBD1. This CDR3 has 14 residues. Germline V gives CDR1 SGHNT, CDR2 YYREEE (reference sequence). With 3 bases clipped from V and 4 bases from J, the junction kept 6 bases outside the gene matches. CDR3 sequence: CASSSRQGRYEQYF. CDR3 bases: TGTGCCAGCAGCTCCAGACAGGGGAGGTACGAGCAGTACTTC.

The rearrangement joins TRBV15 to TRBJ1-1, with 8 bases identical to TRBD1. The V segment lost 9 bases and the J segment 3 bases; nucleotides outside the gene matches: 6. Germline lookup yields CDR1 LNHNV and CDR2 YYDKDF (reference sequence). The CDR3 spans 13 residues. In DNA form, the CDR3 reads TGTGCCACAACCAGGGGGCCGGACACTGAAGCTTTCTTT. Residues: CATTRGPDTEAFF.

The rearrangement uses TRBV11-3 and TRBJ2-1, with 10 bases matching TRBD1. The CDR3 covers 15 residues. V lost 4 bases and J lost 8; bases outside the gene matches: 8. Germline loops: CDR1 SGHNT, CDR2 YENEEA. The CDR3, as DNA: TGTGCCAGCAGCTCCGCGACAGGGGGCTTCGATGAGCAGTTCTTC. This encodes CASSSATGGFDEQFF.

The chain carries TRBV29-1 and TRBJ1-1, with 9 bases lining up with TRBD1. J lost 6 bases, V lost 7 bases, and 9 bases had no gene match. Per the germline V gene, CDR1 is SQVTM and CDR2 is ANQGSEA. The CDR3 sequence is 13 residues long. The CDR3 here is CSGGDREGSEAFF. Written as DNA, the CDR3 is TGCAGCGGGGGGGACAGGGAAGGATCTGAAGCTTTCTTT. The full variable domain, with the rest looked up from reference TRBV29-1 and TRBJ1-1, is SAVISQKPSRDICQRGTSLTIQCQVDSQVTMMFWYRQQPGQSLTLIATANQGSEATYESGFVIDKFPISRPNLTFSTLTVSNMSPEDSSIYLCSGGDREGSEAFFGQGTRLTVV.

J is TRBJ1-6 and V is TRBV4-2; possible D gene TRBD1, 5 bases. There are 17 residues in the CDR3. Germline loops: CDR1 LGHNA, CDR2 YNFKEQ. Between the trimmed V and J ends, which lost 0 bases and 5 bases, there was a span of 14 bases. The CDR3: CASSQEVGVRDNSPLHF. DNA of the CDR3: TGTGCCAGCAGCCAAGAAGTGGGGGTCAGGGATAATTCACCCCTCCACTTT.

This clone has just a few counts. The chain carries TRBV6-5 and TRBJ1-1, with 7 bases aligning to TRBD1. V shed 8 bases, J shed 5 bases, and the junction held 14 bases outside the gene matches. CDR3 length equals 15 residues. Germline CDR1 is MNHEY and CDR2 is SVGAGI. The CDR3 is CASLEGTGVGTEAFF. The CDR3 DNA reads TGTGCCAGCCTTGAGGGAACAGGGGTGGGAACTGAAGCTTTCTTT.

The V and J genes are TRBV5-6 and TRBJ2-1, with D hard to call. Per germline, CDR1 SGHDT and CDR2 YYEEEE. The CDR3 is 14 amino acids. Deletions cut 3 bases from V and 1 base from J, with 8 bases between. CDR3 in DNA: TGTGCCAGCAGCTCCGGCAGGTCCTACAATGAGCAGTTCTTC. It encodes CASSSGRSYNEQFF.

The rearrangement uses TRBV5-1 and TRBJ1-3; 10 nucleotides align to TRBD1. Germline V CDR1 and CDR2: SGHRS, YFSETQ. This CDR3 region has 16 residues. J lost 2 bases, V lost 1 base, and 3 bases had no gene match. Here the CDR3 reads CASSLSGQGTGNTIYF. The CDR3 coding sequence is TGCGCCAGCAGCTTGTCGGGACAGGGGACTGGAAACACCATATATTTT.

About this clone itself: Other nucleotide sequences in the sample specify the same CDR3. The V gene is TRBV29-1, the J gene TRBJ1-2; D is perhaps TRBD1 (6 bases). V lost 4 bases to trimming and J lost 1 base, with 10 bases between them. The CDR3 is made up of 13 amino acids. Germline V CDR1 and CDR2: SQVTM, ANQGSEA. Here the CDR3 DNA reads TGCAGCGTTGCAACAGGGAGTAACTATGGCTACACCTTC. This translates into CSVATGSNYGYTF.

V and J are TRBV24-1 and TRBJ1-5; 7 bases map to TRBD1. Germline values: CDR1 KGHDR, CDR2 SFDVKD. This CDR3 comprises 17 residues. After removal of 3 bases from V and 5 bases from J, the junction contained 12 bases not matched to a gene. The CDR3: CATSDIQGSDGDQPQHF. The CDR3 coding sequence is TGTGCCACCAGTGATATACAGGGGTCGGACGGCGATCAGCCCCAGCATTTT.

The chain employs TRBV11-2 and TRBJ1-5; D call uncertain. Germline lookup yields CDR1 SGHAT and CDR2 FQNNGV. The CDR3 runs to 14 residues. The V gene lost 4 bases and the J gene lost 1 base, with 8 bases spanning the gap. CDR3 coding DNA: TGTGCCAGCAGCTCTGACGTGAGCAATCAGCCCCAGCATTTT. It specifies CASSSDVSNQPQHF.

This clone has just one count. This same CDR3 is encoded by further DNA sequences in the sample. The V call is TRBV6-5, the J call TRBJ2-7; 8 positions match TRBD1. The V gene's germline CDR1 is MNHEY and CDR2 SVGAGI. This CDR3 has 14 residues. With 3 bases clipped from V and 3 bases from J, the junction kept 4 bases outside the gene matches. Here the CDR3 DNA reads TGTGCCAGCAGTTATCGTGACAGGGGCTACGAGCAGTACTTC. Protein product: CASSYRDRGYEQYF.

The CDR3 bases are TGTGCCAGCAGCCCAGACAGAGGAACGCAAGAGACCCAGTACTTC. It codes for CASSPDRGTQETQYF. V usage is TRBV3-1 (or the pseudogene TRBV3-2) and J usage is TRBJ2-5, with D maybe TRBD1 (5 bases). Germline V gene sequence: CDR1 LGHDT, CDR2 YNNKEL (reference sequence). V gave up 4 bases and J gave up 2 bases, with 14 bases separating them. The CDR3 runs 15 residues.

This chain connects TRBV3-1 (or the pseudogene TRBV3-2) to TRBJ2-7; D is perhaps TRBD1 or TRBD2 (7 bases each). Trimming removed 6 bases at V and 1 base at J, with 19 bases between. The CDR3 is made up of 16 amino acids. Germline lookup yields CDR1 LGHDT and CDR2 YNNKEL (reference sequence). The chain's CDR3 is CASRRDSFSGSYEQYF. CDR3 sequence (DNA): TGTGCCAGCAGGCGGGACAGCTTTAGCGGGTCCTACGAGCAGTACTTC.

This CDR3 is CASSLSVAGAQPQHF. The CDR3 DNA reads TGTGCCAGCAGTTTATCGGTGGCGGGAGCTCAGCCCCAGCATTTT. The J gene is TRBJ1-5, the V gene TRBV27, with D unclear. The CDR3 contains 15 residues. With 0 bases removed from V and 6 bases from J, the gap between germline ends came to 12 bases. CDR1 and CDR2 (germline): MNHEY, SMNVEV (reference sequence).

Sample share makes this clone medium-sized. For the CDR3, the DNA is TGTGCCAGCAGCCGTTCTTTACTAGGGTCCCTGCGGGAGCGGGGGGAACGGACCGGGGAGCTGTTTTTT. Its translation is CASSRSLLGSLRERGERTGELFF. This chain uses TRBV3-1 (or the pseudogene TRBV3-2) with TRBJ2-2; 9 bases are a match to TRBD2. There are 23 residues in the CDR3. Germline V lookup: CDR1 LGHDT, CDR2 YNNKEL (reference sequence). The V gene end was trimmed by 4 bases and the J gene end by 5 bases; junction bases not matched to a gene: 29.

V usage is TRBV7-2 and J usage is TRBJ1-5; 7 nucleotides match TRBD1. The germline V gene has CDR1 SGHTA and CDR2 FQGNSA. This CDR3 comprises 13 residues. Losses at the gene ends were 4 bases for V and 4 bases for J; bases not matched to a gene: 1. The CDR3: CASSWGQNQPQHF. In DNA form, the CDR3 reads TGTGCCAGCAGCTGGGGACAGAATCAGCCCCAGCATTTT.

This clone showed up just once. The chain carries TRBV7-2 and TRBJ2-7; D is possibly TRBD2 (7 bases). Looked up from germline, CDR1 is SGHTA and CDR2 is FQGNSA. V lost 2 bases, J lost 4 bases, and 15 bases lay in between. CDR3 size: 15 residues. In DNA form, the CDR3 reads TGTGCCAGCAGCTTATCGGGGGGCCGGGGGTACGAGCAGTACTTC. Protein product: CASSLSGGRGYEQYF. Together with reference TRBV7-2 and TRBJ2-7, the CDR3 gives the full variable domain: GAGVSQSPSNKVTEKGKDVELRCDPISGHTALYWYRQSLGQGLEFLIYFQGNSAPDKSGLPSDRFSAERTGGSVSTLTIQRTQQEDSAVYLCASSLSGGRGYEQYFGPGTRLTVT.

The genes are TRBV13 and TRBJ2-3; 8 positions agree with TRBD2. Germline V gene lookup returns CDR1 PRHDT and CDR2 FYEKMQ (reference sequence). CDR3 length equals 17 residues. Germline trimming cut 2 bases from V and 5 bases from J; bases unmatched to any gene: 12. CDR3 sequence (DNA): TGTGCCAGCAGCTTATGGCGCGGACTAGCAGCGGGAGATACGCAGTATTTT. It encodes CASSLWRGLAAGDTQYF.

This clone has just one count. V gene TRBV6-5 combines with J gene TRBJ2-4, with D unresolved. This CDR3 has 14 amino acids. Germline lookup yields CDR1 MNHEY and CDR2 SVGAGI. The V gene lost 6 bases and the J gene lost 0 bases, with 9 bases spanning the gap. This CDR3 is CASRTPLAKNIQYF. CDR3 coding DNA: TGTGCCAGCAGGACCCCTCTAGCCAAAAACATTCAGTACTTC.

V and J are TRBV12-3 or TRBV12-4 and TRBJ2-7; no definite D call. Trimming removed 4 bases from V and 7 bases from J, with 11 bases in between. CDR3 length: 12 amino acids. The CDR3 DNA reads TGTGCCAGCAGTTACACAGCTCTGGAGCAGTACTTC. Translating it yields CASSYTALEQYF.

The V gene is TRBV10-1, the J gene TRBJ2-3; a weak D match, TRBD2 (5 bases). There are 15 residues in the CDR3. Per the germline V gene, CDR1 is WNHNN and CDR2 is SYGVQD (reference sequence). Between the trimmed V and J ends, which lost 2 bases and 2 bases, there was a span of 11 bases. CDR3 in DNA: TGCGCCAGCAGTGAGGGGATACTAGACACAGATACGCAGTATTTT. This sequence encodes CASSEGILDTDTQYF.

CDR3 DNA sequence: TGTGCCAGCGAGGGACGTACGAGCTCCTACGAGCAGTACTTC. This codes for CASEGRTSSYEQYF. This sequence joins TRBV2 and TRBJ2-7; TRBD1 or TRBD2 may be the D gene (5 bases each). The germline V and J ends were trimmed by 8 bases and 0 bases, with 14 bases remaining between them. CDR1 is SNHLY, CDR2 FYNNEI, per germline. The CDR3 length is 14 residues.

The rearrangement joins TRBV5-6 to TRBJ2-2; no clear D gene. V dropped 3 bases and J dropped 4 bases, with 16 bases sitting between them. The CDR3 extends over 16 amino acids. Germline V gene data show CDR1 as SGHDT and CDR2 as YYEEEE. The CDR3 coding sequence is TGTGCCAGCAGCTCGCAGGCGGCAGGTCCCACCGGGGAGCTGTTTTTT. Translated: CASSSQAAGPTGELFF.

CDR3 amino acids: CTSSHWSEIPYEQYF. In DNA form, the CDR3 reads TGCACCAGCAGCCATTGGTCAGAGATTCCCTACGAGCAGTACTTC. The V call is TRBV1, the J call TRBJ2-7. TRBV1 is flagged as a pseudogene. This CDR3 has 15 residues.

The chain recombines TRBV11-2 with TRBJ1-1, with unresolved D. Trimming took 1 base from V and 7 from J, leaving 10 bases between them. The CDR3 loop spans 13 amino acids. Germline V CDR1 and CDR2: SGHAT, FQNNGV. CDR3: CASSLVREYEAFF. CDR3 bases: TGTGCCAGCAGCTTAGTAAGGGAATATGAAGCTTTCTTT.

This chain links TRBV5-1 with TRBJ2-5, with 9 positions matching TRBD1. The CDR3 length is 17 residues. The V gene's germline CDR1 is SGHRS and CDR2 YFSETQ. Losses at the gene ends were 6 bases for V and 2 bases for J; bases not matched to a gene: 14. CDR3 bases: TGCGCCAGCACTTCGGGGACAGGGCGCCTATTACAAGAGACCCAGTACTTC. Translating gives CASTSGTGRLLQETQYF.

The J gene is TRBJ2-7, the V gene TRBV18; D tentatively reads TRBD1 or TRBD2 (6 bases each). The CDR3 covers 18 residues. With 3 bases removed from V and 1 base from J, the gap between germline ends came to 22 bases. Germline CDR1 reads KGHSH; CDR2 reads LQKENI. As DNA, the CDR3 is TGTGCCAGCTCACCTCAAAGGCGGGGACAACTGGGGTCCTACGAGCAGTACTTC. Protein sequence: CASSPQRRGQLGSYEQYF.